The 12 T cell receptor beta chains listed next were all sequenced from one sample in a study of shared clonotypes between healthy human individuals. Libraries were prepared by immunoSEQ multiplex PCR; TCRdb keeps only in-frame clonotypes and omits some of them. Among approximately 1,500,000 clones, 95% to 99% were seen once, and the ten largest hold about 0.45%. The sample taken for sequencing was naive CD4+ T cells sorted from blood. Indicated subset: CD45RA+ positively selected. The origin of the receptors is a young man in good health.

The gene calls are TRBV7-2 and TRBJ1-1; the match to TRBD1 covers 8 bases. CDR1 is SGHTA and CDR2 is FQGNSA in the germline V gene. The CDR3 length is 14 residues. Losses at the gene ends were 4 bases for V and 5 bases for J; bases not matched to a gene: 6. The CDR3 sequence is CASSSQGARTEAFF. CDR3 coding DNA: TGTGCCAGCAGCTCCCAGGGGGCGCGGACTGAAGCTTTCTTT. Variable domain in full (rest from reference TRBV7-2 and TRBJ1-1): GAGVSQSPSNKVTEKGKDVELRCDPISGHTALYWYRQSLGQGLEFLIYFQGNSAPDKSGLPSDRFSAERTGGSVSTLTIQRTQQEDSAVYLCASSSQGARTEAFFGQGTRLTVV.

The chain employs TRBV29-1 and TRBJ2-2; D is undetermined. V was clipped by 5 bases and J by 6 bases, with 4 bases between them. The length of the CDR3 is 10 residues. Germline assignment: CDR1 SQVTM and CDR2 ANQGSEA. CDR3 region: CSVLSGELFF. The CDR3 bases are TGCAGCGTTCTTTCCGGGGAGCTGTTTTTT.

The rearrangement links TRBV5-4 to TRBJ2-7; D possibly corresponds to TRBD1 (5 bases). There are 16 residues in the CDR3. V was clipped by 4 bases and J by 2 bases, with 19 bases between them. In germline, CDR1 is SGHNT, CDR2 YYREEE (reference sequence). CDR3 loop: CASSPVPRQKAYEQYF. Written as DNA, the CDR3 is TGTGCCAGCAGCCCCGTCCCCAGACAGAAAGCCTACGAGCAGTACTTC.

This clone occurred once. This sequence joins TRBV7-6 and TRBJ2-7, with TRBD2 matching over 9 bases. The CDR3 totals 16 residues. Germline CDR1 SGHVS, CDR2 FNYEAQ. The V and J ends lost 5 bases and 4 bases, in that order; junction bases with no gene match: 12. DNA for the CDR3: TGTGCCAGCAGCCTCGGGTTAGCGGGAGTAGGATACGAGCAGTACTTC. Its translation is CASSLGLAGVGYEQYF.

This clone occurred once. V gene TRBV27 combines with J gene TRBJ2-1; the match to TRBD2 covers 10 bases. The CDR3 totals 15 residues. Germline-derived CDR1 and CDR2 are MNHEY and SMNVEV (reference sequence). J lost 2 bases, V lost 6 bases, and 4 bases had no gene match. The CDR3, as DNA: TGTGCCAGCAGACTAGCGGGGCTGACCTACAATGAGCAGTTCTTC. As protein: CASRLAGLTYNEQFF.

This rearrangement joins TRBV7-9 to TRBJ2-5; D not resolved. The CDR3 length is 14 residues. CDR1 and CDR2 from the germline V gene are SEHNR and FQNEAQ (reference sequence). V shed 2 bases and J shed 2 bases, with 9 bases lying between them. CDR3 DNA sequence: TGTGCCAGCAGCTTAATGCAGGAACAAGAGACCCAGTACTTC. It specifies CASSLMQEQETQYF.

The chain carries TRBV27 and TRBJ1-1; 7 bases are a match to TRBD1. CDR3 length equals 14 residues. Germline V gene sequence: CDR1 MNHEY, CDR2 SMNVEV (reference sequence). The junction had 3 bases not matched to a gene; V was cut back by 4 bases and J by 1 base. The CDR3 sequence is CASSSTGSNTEAFF. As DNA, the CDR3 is TGTGCCAGCAGTTCGACAGGGTCGAACACTGAAGCTTTCTTT.

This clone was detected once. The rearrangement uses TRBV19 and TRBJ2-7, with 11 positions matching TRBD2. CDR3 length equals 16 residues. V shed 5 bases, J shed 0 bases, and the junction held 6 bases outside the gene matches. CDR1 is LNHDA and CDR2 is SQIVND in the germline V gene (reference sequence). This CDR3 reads CASSYAGTSGSYEQYF. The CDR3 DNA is TGTGCCAGTAGTTACGCCGGGACTAGCGGCTCCTACGAGCAGTACTTC.

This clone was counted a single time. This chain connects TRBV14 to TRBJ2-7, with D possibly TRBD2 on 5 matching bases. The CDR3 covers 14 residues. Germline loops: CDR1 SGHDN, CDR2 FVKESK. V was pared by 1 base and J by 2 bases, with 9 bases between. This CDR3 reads CASSQGRIPYEQYF. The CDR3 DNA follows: TGTGCCAGCAGCCAAGGGAGGATCCCCTACGAGCAGTACTTC.

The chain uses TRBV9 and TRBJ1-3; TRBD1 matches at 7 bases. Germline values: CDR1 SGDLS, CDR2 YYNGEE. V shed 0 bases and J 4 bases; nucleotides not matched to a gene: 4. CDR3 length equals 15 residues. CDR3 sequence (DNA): TGTGCCAGCAGCGTAGACGTGACAGGGGGAAACACCATATATTTT. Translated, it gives CASSVDVTGGNTIYF.

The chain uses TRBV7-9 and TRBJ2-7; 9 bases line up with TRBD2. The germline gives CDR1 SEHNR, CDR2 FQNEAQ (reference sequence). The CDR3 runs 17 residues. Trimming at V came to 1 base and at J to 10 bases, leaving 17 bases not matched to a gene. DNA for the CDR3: TGTGCCAGCAGCTTAGGCGGGCTAGCGGGGACCCTACGACATCAGTACTTC. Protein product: CASSLGGLAGTLRHQYF.

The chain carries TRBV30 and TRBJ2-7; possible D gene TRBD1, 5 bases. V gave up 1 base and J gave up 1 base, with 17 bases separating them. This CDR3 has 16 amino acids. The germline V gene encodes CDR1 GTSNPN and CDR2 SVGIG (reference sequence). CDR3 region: CAWSGKSRAGSYEQYF. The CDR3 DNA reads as TGTGCCTGGAGTGGGAAGTCCAGGGCAGGATCCTACGAGCAGTACTTC.